The rows below give T cell receptor beta chains drawn from one sample of a study of blood T cell repertoires in COVID-19. Clones were read by immunoSEQ multiplex PCR, and TCRdb kept only the in-frame ones, dropping some. This table has fewer than 120,000 clones, 70% to 80% appearing once. Sequencing was done on a sample of peripheral blood. All receptors derive from a woman aged 60 to 75 with acute or convalescent COVID-19. The CDR3 runs from the conserved cysteine through the conserved F or W. A D gene is named only where the DNA matches it firmly. Where a row states a size, it is once, few, many or the class of an expanded clone; other rows omit it.

v_gene	len	abundance	j_gene	d_gene	CDR3nt	CDR3aa
TRBV5-5	16	NA	TRBJ1-6	NA	TGTGCCAGCAGCTTATTGTTGGACAGTTCAAATTCACCCCTCCACTTT	CASSLLLDSSNSPLHF
TRBV12-3/TRBV12-4	12	NA	TRBJ1-2	NA	TGTGCCAGCACCCCAGGGGATAGAGGCTACACCTTC	CASTPGDRGYTF
TRBV9	16	few	TRBJ2-3	TRBD2	TGTGCCAGCAGCTCCCGAACTAGCGGGGGGGCCGATACGCAGTATTTT	CASSSRTSGGADTQYF
TRBV6-5	15	NA	TRBJ1-1	NA	TGTGCCAGCAGTTATGCTGGGGGCTCGAACACTGAAGCTTTCTTT	CASSYAGGSNTEAFF
TRBV6-5	14	NA	TRBJ2-3	TRBD1	TGTGCCAGCAGTTACGGGACAGGGGGCGGGAGTCCGAATTTT	CASSYGTGGGSPNF
TRBV5-1	15	few	TRBJ1-2	TRBD1	TGCGCCAGCAGCTTGTCCCAGGGGGCAAGATATGGCTACACCTTC	CASSLSQGARYGYTF
TRBV6-5	12	NA	TRBJ1-1	NA	TGTGCCATCACAAGGGGGAACACTGAAGCTTTCTTT	CAITRGNTEAFF
TRBV3-1/TRBV3-2	14	NA	TRBJ2-1	TRBD2	TGTGCCAGCAGACCCCCGACTAGCTCTGGTGAGCAGTTCTTC	CASRPPTSSGEQFF
TRBV21-1	13	NA	TRBJ1-1	NA	TGTGCCAGCAGCGGGGACATGAACACTGAAGCTTTCTTT	CASSGDMNTEAFF
TRBV3-1/TRBV3-2	15	few	TRBJ1-2	TRBD1	TGTGCCAGCAGCAGACAGGGCGGGATAGGCTATGGCTACACCTTC	CASSRQGGIGYGYTF
TRBV19	16	NA	TRBJ1-5	NA	TGTGCCAGTAGTATGGGTTCGGACAACCGCAATCAGCCCCAGCATTTT	CASSMGSDNRNQPQHF
TRBV19	15	once	TRBJ1-5	NA	TGTGCCAGTAGTATGGGGCGGGGTGGGAATCAGCCCCAGCATTTT	CASSMGRGGNQPQHF
TRBV7-3	17	few	TRBJ1-2	NA	TGTGCCAGCAGCCCCGAAGTCGGGGGGAGAAGATCCTATGGCTACACCTTC	CASSPEVGGRRSYGYTF
TRBV24-1	17	few	TRBJ2-3	TRBD1	TGTGCCACCAGTGATTCCCGATCCGGCAGGGGGCCAGATACGCAGTATTTT	CATSDSRSGRGPDTQYF
TRBV7-8	14	NA	TRBJ2-2	NA	TGTGCCAGCAGCTTAGCCCGGGTTGCCGGGGAGCTGTTTTTT	CASSLARVAGELFF
TRBV25-1	13	few	TRBJ1-6	NA	TGTGCCAGCAGCACAGGGACTAATTCACCCCTCCACTTT	CASSTGTNSPLHF
TRBV28	12	NA	TRBJ1-2	NA	TGTGCCAGCAGTAAACAACGGAGTGGCTACACCTTC	CASSKQRSGYTF
TRBV5-1	16	once	TRBJ2-5	NA	TGCGCCAGCAGCTTGGCGGCAGGGGCCAGCCAAGAGACCCAGTACTTC	CASSLAAGASQETQYF
TRBV29-1	17	NA	TRBJ2-1	TRBD1	TGCAGCGTTGAGCCCGCCTCGACAGGGGTGGGTGGCAATGAGCAGTTCTTC	CSVEPASTGVGGNEQFF
TRBV27	16	NA	TRBJ2-1	TRBD1	TGTGCCAGCAGTCCTATTACAGGGGTGTCCTACAATGAGCAGTTCTTC	CASSPITGVSYNEQFF
TRBV11-2	13	NA	TRBJ1-1	NA	TGTGCCAGCAGCTTAGGAGTTACGACTGAAGCTTTCTTT	CASSLGVTTEAFF
TRBV4-1	13	few	TRBJ1-2	NA	TGCGCCAGCAGCCAGACAGGAGGCAGTGGCTACACCTTC	CASSQTGGSGYTF
TRBV10-3	15	few	TRBJ1-5	TRBD1	TGTGCCACAGGGACAGGGGACTATAGCAATCAGCCCCAGCATTTT	CATGTGDYSNQPQHF
TRBV3-1/TRBV3-2	17	NA	TRBJ2-3	TRBD2	TGTGCCAGCAGCCAAGTTAGGATTCTAGCGGGGGCAGATACGCAGTATTTT	CASSQVRILAGADTQYF
TRBV27	14	NA	TRBJ1-2	TRBD1	TGTGCCAGCAGGGACAGGGGAGGCCTATATGGCTACACCTTC	CASRDRGGLYGYTF
TRBV5-1	15	NA	TRBJ2-7	NA	TGCGCCAGCAGCTTTTCTGTCGGGGAATCCTACGAGCAGTACTTC	CASSFSVGESYEQYF
TRBV4-2	12	NA	TRBJ2-1	NA	TGTGCCAGCAGCCCAGACTACTTCATACAGTTCTTC	CASSPDYFIQFF
TRBV7-9	13	NA	TRBJ1-4	NA	TGTGCCAGCAGCTTAGATTGGGCAGAAAAACTGTTTTTT	CASSLDWAEKLFF
TRBV4-2	13	NA	TRBJ1-1	NA	TGTGCCAGCAGTCAAGGACCCGAGGGTGAAGCTTTCTTT	CASSQGPEGEAFF
TRBV5-6	13	NA	TRBJ1-1	TRBD1	TGTGCCAGCAGCTCTACAGGGGCCACTGAAGCTTTCTTT	CASSSTGATEAFF
TRBV5-1	16	NA	TRBJ2-6	NA	TGCGCCAGCAGCTTGGCTCTGAGCTCTGGGGCCAACGTCCTGACTTTC	CASSLALSSGANVLTF
TRBV7-8	15	NA	TRBJ2-1	TRBD2	TGTGCCAGCAGTTCGGCGGGGGGATCCTACAATGAGCAGTTCTTC	CASSSAGGSYNEQFF
TRBV10-3	14	NA	TRBJ2-5	NA	TGTGCCATCAGTGACTGGGCAGGGCAAGAGACCCAGTACTTC	CAISDWAGQETQYF
TRBV6-5	15	NA	TRBJ2-7	TRBD2	TGTGCCGGCACTAGCGGGGGCGTTGGGTCCTACGAGCAGTACTTC	CAGTSGGVGSYEQYF
TRBV27	15	NA	TRBJ2-2	NA	TGTGCCAGCAGTTTAGAATCCGCCGGGACCGGGGAGCTGTTTTTT	CASSLESAGTGELFF
TRBV4-3	15	NA	TRBJ1-3	NA	TGCGCCAGCAGCCAAGCAGAGGGAACGGGAAACACCATATATTTT	CASSQAEGTGNTIYF
TRBV10-3	13	NA	TRBJ1-1	TRBD1	TGTGCCGCCCAGGGACAGCGGAACACTGAAGCTTTCTTT	CAAQGQRNTEAFF
TRBV29-1	16	NA	TRBJ1-2	TRBD1	TGCAGCGTTGTCGGGACAGGGGGCGCGGTAAACTATGGCTACACCTTC	CSVVGTGGAVNYGYTF
TRBV7-9	13	NA	TRBJ2-5	NA	TGTGCCAGCAGCTGGACAGCACCCCAGACCCAGTACTTC	CASSWTAPQTQYF
TRBV5-6	14	few	TRBJ1-5	TRBD1	TGTGCCAGCAGCTTCCAGACAGGGAATCAGCCCCAGCATTTT	CASSFQTGNQPQHF
TRBV2	12	few	TRBJ2-1	NA	TGTGCCAGCATTTTAACAGGGAATGAGCAGTTCTTC	CASILTGNEQFF
TRBV4-2	16	once	TRBJ1-1	TRBD1	TGTGCCAGCAGCCAAGGAGACAGGGAGAGGAACACTGAAGCTTTCTTT	CASSQGDRERNTEAFF
TRBV10-3	13	NA	TRBJ1-2	NA	TGTGCCATCAGCGACCAACGACAGGTTGGCTACACCTTC	CAISDQRQVGYTF
TRBV7-9	14	many	TRBJ2-3	NA	TGTGCCAGCAGCTTAGCCGTAGTTTCAGATACGCAGTATTTT	CASSLAVVSDTQYF
TRBV3-1/TRBV3-2	16	NA	TRBJ1-6	NA	TGTGCCAGCAGCCAAGCGGTACAGGTGAATAATTCACCCCTCCACTTT	CASSQAVQVNNSPLHF
TRBV7-9	17	NA	TRBJ2-1	TRBD2	TGTGCCAGCAGCTTGACTAGCGGGGGACTCGGCGGAAATGAGCAGTTCTTC	CASSLTSGGLGGNEQFF
TRBV5-1	17	many	TRBJ2-2	TRBD1	TGCGCCAGCGAGAGGACTCCACAGGGGGCGGGAACCGGGGAGCTGTTTTTT	CASERTPQGAGTGELFF
TRBV30	15	NA	TRBJ1-4	NA	TGTGCCTGGATGAGGCGGGCCGGACTTAATGAAAAACTGTTTTTT	CAWMRRAGLNEKLFF
TRBV5-1	15	NA	TRBJ2-7	NA	TGCGCCAGCAGCTTGGGATTCGGACAGTACTACGAGCAGTACTTC	CASSLGFGQYYEQYF
TRBV6-5	13	few	TRBJ1-3	NA	TGTGCCAGCAGTCAGATCGGGGGAAACACCATATATTTT	CASSQIGGNTIYF
TRBV2	13	NA	TRBJ1-5	NA	TGTGCCAGCCAGGCAGGGCTCAATCAGCCCCAGCATTTT	CASQAGLNQPQHF
TRBV6-1	15	NA	TRBJ1-2	TRBD1	TGTGCCAGCAGTGAAAGAGGGGGCAGCTCCTATGGCTACACCTTC	CASSERGGSSYGYTF
TRBV6-5	15	NA	TRBJ1-3	NA	TGTGCCAGCAGGATACAGGGTGTAGGCGGAAACACCATATATTTT	CASRIQGVGGNTIYF
TRBV29-1	17	few	TRBJ2-6	TRBD1	TGCAGCGTTGTTTTTGGACAGGGAAGCTCTGGGGCCAACGTCCTGACTTTC	CSVVFGQGSSGANVLTF
TRBV7-2	15	NA	TRBJ1-1	NA	TGTGCCAGCAAAGGGGTGGACAGAAAGAACACTGAAGCTTTCTTT	CASKGVDRKNTEAFF
TRBV2	13	NA	TRBJ1-2	NA	TGTGCCAGCAGCACGGCAGGGTTAGGTGGCTACACCTTC	CASSTAGLGGYTF
TRBV18	15	many	TRBJ1-5	TRBD1	TGTGCCAGCTCGTTCGACAGGGTAGGCAATCAGCCCCAGCATTTT	CASSFDRVGNQPQHF
TRBV29-1	13	NA	TRBJ1-4	TRBD1	TGCAGCGGGTGGGACAGATCGGATGAAAAACTGTTTTTT	CSGWDRSDEKLFF